The entry below gives a single T cell receptor beta chain sequence along with its context. Its specificity is unknown. Germline-derived CDR1 and CDR2 are DFQATT and SNEGSKA (reference sequence). J was trimmed by 8 bases and V by 0 bases; bases with no gene match: 6. The length of the CDR3 is 15 residues. This sample stems from a study of tumor-infiltrating lymphocytes in glioblastoma multiforme. Study conclusions and caveats: Functional subtype sorting of these T cells was not performed. Just one glioblastoma patient contributed to the TCR-mutation comparison.

Multiple V-beta primers and a C-beta primer amplified TCRB from RNA. TCRB cDNA was made from 0.5 to 0.65 ug total RNA. No unique molecular identifiers were described for these TCRB libraries. TCRdb reprocessed the multiplex PCR reads via MiXCR and lists one record per CDR3 protein. The table lists roughly 15,000 distinct CDR3 sequences, 65% to 85% of them singletons. Sequencing used brain tumor tissue. This receptor was taken from a male donor with glioblastoma. The gene calls are TRBV20-1 and TRBJ2-1; 11 nucleotides agree with TRBD2. CDR3 coding DNA: TGCAGTGCTAGAGACGCTAGCGGGGGGAACTATGAGCAGTTCTTC. The encoded protein is CSARDASGGNYEQFF.